This T cell receptor (beta chain) was captured by sequencing in a study of T-cell reconstitution after alpha-beta-depleted transplantation in children (dated by TCRdb to about 2016). Looking at the study overall: Using TCR repertoire profiling, the study followed T-cell immune reconstitution in a quantitative way in children after TCRalphabeta/CD19-depleted allogeneic hematopoietic cell transplantation. Points the paper makes about the study in general: In some patients, high TCRbeta diversity at day 60 was attributed to recipient T cells and intrathymic progenitors that had survived conditioning. The apparently early alphabetaT-cell count recovery about two months after transplant was reportedly dependent on only several hundred rapidly expanded clones derived from non-depleted graft cells. The frequencies of hyperexpanded clones fell over the following months, and after one year, T-cell counts and TCRbeta diversity were mostly attributed to newly produced T cells.

Reading the label with the study, this specimen's treatment or condition is: allogeneic hematopoietic cell transplantation with graft depleted of TCRalphabeta T cells and CD19 B cells. TCRalphabeta/CD19-depleted allogeneic hematopoietic cell grafts were given to the transplant recipients, all of whom were children. Ten or more counts support this clonotype. Its antigen is not yet known. Per-base qualities were not stored, and no clone one base away is much larger. The method behind the library was PCR. Sequencing was performed on an Illumina HiSeq 2500. Molecular barcoding was employed in the preparation of TCR libraries, with unique molecular identifiers being used to normalize TCRbeta repertoire quantification. TCRdb handled the public reads itself, with Q25 trimming in fastp and clone calling in MiXCR, and kept productive beta chains. Rows are combined by CDR3 protein, so each entry shows the most common genes and DNA. In all, the sample holds over 150,000 distinct CDR3 sequences, and approximately 7% of those were seen once. The ten largest clonotypes hold 4.5% to 6.5% of the sample.

After removal of 1 base from V and 5 bases from J, the junction retains 7 bases not matched to a gene. The CDR3 holds 15 amino acids from the cysteine to the phenylalanine. The only DNA kept is the CDR3, 45 bases in frame from the first base. As encoded in the germline V gene (reference sequence), CDR1 is DFQATT while CDR2 is SNEGSKA. Sequenced material: PBMCs, taken before TCRalphabeta/CD19-depleted stem cell transplant. Recombination joined TRBV20-1 with TRBJ2-5; TRBD1 lines up with 10 middle nucleotides. This clonotype was sampled from a boy aged 2 to 10 with acute lymphoblastic leukemia, due to receive a stem cell transplant. CDR3 loop: CSARAGTGDHETQYF. The nucleotide sequence is given as TGCAGTGCTAGAGCCGGGACAGGGGATCACGAGACCCAGTACTTC.